The rows below give T cell receptor beta chains drawn from one sample of a study of cytomegalovirus exposure and HLA in healthy donors. Assay: immunoSEQ multiplex PCR; the TCRdb copy retains only in-frame clones and omits some. The repertoire consists of 200,000 to 250,000 clones, with around 85% occurring once and the leading ten covering roughly 1.5%. Sequenced: PBMCs. The receptors were gathered from a man aged 45 to 65 in good health and CMV-seronegative. The CDR3 runs from the conserved cysteine through the conserved F or W. Fields, in order: V gene, clone size, J gene, CDR3 protein. Clone size is given for some rows only: seen once, a few or many times, or a class if the clone is expanded.

TRBV5-1,NA,TRBJ2-3,CASSSGLAGGIDTQYF
TRBV4-2,NA,TRBJ2-3,CASSQPLAGGTDTQYF
TRBV28,NA,TRBJ1-1,CASRTRTGLNTEAFF
TRBV27,NA,TRBJ2-3,CASSLSKTSIGTDTQYF
TRBV9,NA,TRBJ2-1,CASSVPSGRDNLFLSYNEQFF
TRBV9,NA,TRBJ1-2,CASTSNTGNYGYTF
TRBV15,NA,TRBJ2-7,CATSRDPGPPSYEQYF
TRBV5-8,NA,TRBJ2-1,CASSLDRGGTSGNEQFF
TRBV10-1,NA,TRBJ2-1,CASSEGSGRFVGYNEQFF
TRBV7-9,NA,TRBJ2-2,CASSSLGLAGVGTGELFF
TRBV29-1,NA,TRBJ2-3,CSVVPSGGATDTQYF
TRBV4-1,NA,TRBJ2-7,CASSFRMLAGGLEQYF
TRBV15,NA,TRBJ2-3,CATSRGPLTSGSADTQYF
TRBV28,NA,TRBJ2-1,CASSLTGRYYNEQFF
TRBV5-1,once,TRBJ2-5,CASSLGAGTPLEETQYF
TRBV5-1,NA,TRBJ2-7,CASSLGQGSYEQYF
TRBV18,few,TRBJ2-1,CASSRDRVHNEQFF
TRBV28,NA,TRBJ1-1,CASSLSGGQNTEAFF
TRBV2,NA,TRBJ1-6,CASSDTGRNSPLHF
TRBV18,NA,TRBJ2-1,CASSATEPNEQFF
TRBV5-4,NA,TRBJ2-3,CASSPGLAGDTQYF
TRBV6-4,NA,TRBJ2-2,CASSDSTGLAGNTGELFF
TRBV4-2,once,TRBJ2-1,CASSQSLGKSSYNEQFF
TRBV18,NA,TRBJ2-7,CASSPIDSPYEQYF
TRBV14,NA,TRBJ2-1,CASSHRASVGKQFF
TRBV5-1,NA,TRBJ2-1,CASGSQAGGRNEQFF
TRBV6-1,NA,TRBJ1-3,CASSEAQGELNTIYF
TRBV6-1,few,TRBJ1-1,CASSEPGNMNTEAFF
TRBV11-3,NA,TRBJ2-7,CASSLGTARQYF
TRBV15,NA,TRBJ2-3,CATSRDGDFPSTDTQYF
TRBV13,NA,TRBJ2-2,CASSFSSAKLSGELFF
TRBV27,NA,TRBJ2-7,CASSLLAGGPVYEQYF
TRBV27,once,TRBJ2-3,CASTPTASASTDTQYF
TRBV27,NA,TRBJ2-7,CASSLTGTYSYEQYF
TRBV27,few,TRBJ2-4,CASSSAGGRSKNIQYF
TRBV11-2,NA,TRBJ2-3,CASSLGLAEADTQYF
TRBV18,NA,TRBJ2-7,CASSPQRDREFAEQYF
TRBV7-2,NA,TRBJ1-3,CASSLYRQDSGNTIYF
TRBV19,NA,TRBJ1-1,CASIASVMNTEAFF
TRBV6-5,NA,TRBJ2-1,CASTKRTGENEQFF
TRBV2,NA,TRBJ1-2,CASRDIWSGYTF
TRBV9,NA,TRBJ2-7,CASSLGTGGYEQYF
TRBV7-2,NA,TRBJ2-1,CASSLVPLYNEQFF
TRBV11-2,NA,TRBJ2-2,CASSFGGELFF
TRBV7-9,NA,TRBJ1-3,CASSLWRTASSGNTIYF
TRBV9,NA,TRBJ2-1,CASSVGPSSYNEQFF
TRBV28,few,TRBJ1-1,CASSTHRETEAFF
TRBV4-2,NA,TRBJ2-7,CASSLTSGFSSYEQYF
TRBV15,NA,TRBJ2-7,CATSRVRTGGSYEQYF
TRBV6-1,NA,TRBJ2-5,CASSLLSKTQYF
TRBV10-3,NA,TRBJ2-2,CAISESPGLAGPGELFF
TRBV30,NA,TRBJ2-2,CAWDLNGGELFF
TRBV28,NA,TRBJ2-1,CASSSGQGSEQFF